This T cell receptor (beta chain) is from a study of cytomegalovirus exposure and HLA in healthy donors. Broader study findings: A later analysis by the authors found several of the most significant clusters apparently linked to common viral pathogens.

Primers: 60 Vbeta forward and 13 Jbeta reverse. The table came from immunoSEQ multiplex PCR; TCRdb's copy has only in-frame clones and leaves some out. The table lists under 55,000 clones, approximately 70% of them singletons. This clone was seen only a few times. Antigen: not known. The sample comprised PBMCs. The receptor was derived from a man in his late teens or twenties in good health and CMV-seronegative.

CDR3 sequence reads: CASSQTIAGAYEQYF. The CDR3 coding sequence is TGTGCCAGCAGCCAAACGATAGCGGGAGCCTACGAGCAGTACTTC. This rearrangement joins TRBV27 to TRBJ2-7; 9 bases match TRBD2. CDR3 length: 15 residues. V shed 6 bases and J 2 bases; nucleotides not matched to a gene: 8. Germline V gene sequence: CDR1 MNHEY, CDR2 SMNVEV (reference sequence).